Presented here are 5 T cell receptor beta chains from one specimen sequenced in a study of CXCR3-negative and CXCR3-positive naive CD8 T cells. Study-level points and caveats: CXCR3-negative naive cells had less hydrophobic TRB CDR3s than did CXCR3-positive naive cells.

The authors prepared UMI-labeled TRB cDNA libraries by 5' RACE. From its re-call of the 5' RACE reads, TCRdb lists each CDR3 protein once, without DNA. The listing records around 88,000 distinct CDR3 sequences. No cognate antigen is known for these TCRs. The sample taken for sequencing was naive CXCR3+ CD8+ T cells from blood. Noted subset: CD45RO-CCR7+CD27+CD95- naive CD8+ T cells expressing CXCR3 (TNR3+). Source of these receptors: a human donor in good health. Some clones in this sample may be carry-over from other donors' samples.

The gene calls are TRBV9 and TRBJ2-7; TCRdb proposes TRBD1, but this gene call is untestable without DNA. This CDR3 comprises 14 residues. Germline V gene data show CDR1 as SGDLS and CDR2 as YYNGEE. This CDR3 reads CASSVGTGTYEQYF.

V usage is TRBV7-3 and J usage is TRBJ2-3; TCRdb proposes TRBD2, but this gene call is untestable without DNA. The CDR3 has 16 amino acids. Germline assignment: CDR1 SGHTA and CDR2 FQGTGA. CDR3 region: CASSLTVAGPADTQYF. Combining the CDR3 with reference TRBV7-3 and TRBJ2-3 gives the whole variable domain GAGVSQTPSNKVTEKGKYVELRCDPISGHTALYWYRQSLGQGPEFLIYFQGTGAADDSGLPNDRFFAVRPEGSVSTLKIQRTERGDSAVYLCASSLTVAGPADTQYFGPGTRLTVL.

The V call is TRBV11-3, the J call TRBJ2-5; as DNA is missing, the TRBD1 call by TCRdb cannot be tested. This CDR3 region has 17 residues. CDR1 and CDR2 (germline): SGHNT, YENEEA. The CDR3 spells CASSPRGEGLAQETQYF.

The chain recombines TRBV9 with TRBJ1-5. Germline-derived CDR1 and CDR2 are SGDLS and YYNGEE. This CDR3 contains 14 residues. CDR3 amino acids: CASSAGGNNQPQHF.

The V gene is TRBV10-3, the J gene TRBJ2-7. Germline CDR1 ENHRY, CDR2 SYGVKD. The CDR3 is made up of 12 amino acids. The CDR3 reads CAISEPTVEQYF.